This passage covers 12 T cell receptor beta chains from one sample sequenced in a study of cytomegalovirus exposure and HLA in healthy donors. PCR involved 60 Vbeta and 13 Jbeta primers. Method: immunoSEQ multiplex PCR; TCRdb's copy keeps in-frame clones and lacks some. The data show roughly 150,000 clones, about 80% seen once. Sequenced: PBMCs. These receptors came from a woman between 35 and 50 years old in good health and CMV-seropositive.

The CDR3 DNA reads as TGTGCCAGCAGTCCCGGTAGGGGCAGTTCCTATGTGCAGTACTTC. As protein: CASSPGRGSSYVQYF. The chain joins TRBV7-8 to TRBJ2-7, with D perhaps matching TRBD1 (5 bases). Trimming cost V 6 bases and J 9 bases, with 24 bases left between them. From germline, CDR1 is SGHVS and CDR2 FQNEAQ. This CDR3 comprises 15 residues.

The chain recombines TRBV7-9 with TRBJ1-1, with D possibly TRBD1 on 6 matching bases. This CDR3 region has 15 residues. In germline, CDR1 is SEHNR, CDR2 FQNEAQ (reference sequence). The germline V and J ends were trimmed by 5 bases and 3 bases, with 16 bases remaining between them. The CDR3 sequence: CASSIGQPWDTEAFF. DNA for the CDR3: TGTGCCAGCAGCATTGGACAGCCATGGGACACTGAAGCTTTCTTT.

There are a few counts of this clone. In nucleotides, the CDR3 is TGCGCCAGCAGCTCGACTGGTCAGCCCCAGCATTTT. Its translation is CASSSTGQPQHF. The chain couples TRBV4-1 to TRBJ1-5; D not resolved. This CDR3 contains 12 residues. Trimming shortened V by 5 bases and J by 6 bases, and 8 bases separated the two germline ends. The germline CDR1 and CDR2 sequences are MGHRA and YSYEKL.

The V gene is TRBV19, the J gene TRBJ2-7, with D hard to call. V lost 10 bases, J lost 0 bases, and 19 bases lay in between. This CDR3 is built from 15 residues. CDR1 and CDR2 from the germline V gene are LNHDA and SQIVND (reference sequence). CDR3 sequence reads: CATRNSLALSYEQYF. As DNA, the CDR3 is TGTGCCACCCGAAACAGTCTGGCCCTCTCCTACGAGCAGTACTTC.

The CDR3 DNA is TGCGCCAGCAGGACGGACTATTGGGGCACAGATACGCAGTATTTT. Translating gives CASRTDYWGTDTQYF. The chain links TRBV5-1 to TRBJ2-3; D perhaps matches TRBD2 (6 bases). CDR1 is SGHRS and CDR2 is YFSETQ in the germline V gene. This CDR3 contains 15 residues. V shed 5 bases and J shed 1 base, with 14 bases lying between them.

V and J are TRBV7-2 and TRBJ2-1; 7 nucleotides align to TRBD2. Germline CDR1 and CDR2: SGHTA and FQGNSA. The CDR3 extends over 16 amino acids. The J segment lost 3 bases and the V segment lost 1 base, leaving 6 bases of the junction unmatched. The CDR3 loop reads CASSLGGLAVYNEQFF. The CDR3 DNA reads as TGTGCCAGCAGCTTAGGCGGGCTAGCGGTCTACAATGAGCAGTTCTTC.

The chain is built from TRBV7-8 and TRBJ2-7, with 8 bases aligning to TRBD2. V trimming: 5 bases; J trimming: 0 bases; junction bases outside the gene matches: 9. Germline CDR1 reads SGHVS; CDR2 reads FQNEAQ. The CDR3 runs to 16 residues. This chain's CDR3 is CASSPSPSGSSYEQYF. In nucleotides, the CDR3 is TGTGCCAGCAGCCCCTCGCCCAGCGGGAGCTCCTACGAGCAGTACTTC.

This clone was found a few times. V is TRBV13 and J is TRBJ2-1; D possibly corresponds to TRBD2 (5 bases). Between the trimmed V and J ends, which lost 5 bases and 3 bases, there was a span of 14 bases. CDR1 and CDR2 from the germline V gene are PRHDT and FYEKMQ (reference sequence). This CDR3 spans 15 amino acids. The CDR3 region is CASSLGRGVYNEQFF. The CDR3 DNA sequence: TGTGCCAGCAGCCTGGGTCGGGGTGTCTACAATGAGCAGTTCTTC.

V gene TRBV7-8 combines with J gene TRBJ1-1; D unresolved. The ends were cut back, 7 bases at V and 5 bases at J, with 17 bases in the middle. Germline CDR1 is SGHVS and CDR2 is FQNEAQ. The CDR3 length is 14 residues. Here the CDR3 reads CASTPSAGRTEAFF. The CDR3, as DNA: TGTGCCAGCACCCCATCTGCCGGGAGAACTGAAGCTTTCTTT.

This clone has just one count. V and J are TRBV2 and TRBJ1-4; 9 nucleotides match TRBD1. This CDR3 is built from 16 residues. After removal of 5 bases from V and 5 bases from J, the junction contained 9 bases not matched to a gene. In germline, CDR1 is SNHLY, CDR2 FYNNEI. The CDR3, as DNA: TGTGCCAGCAGTCAACAGGGGGCCCAAACCAATGAAAAACTGTTTTTT. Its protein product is CASSQQGAQTNEKLFF.

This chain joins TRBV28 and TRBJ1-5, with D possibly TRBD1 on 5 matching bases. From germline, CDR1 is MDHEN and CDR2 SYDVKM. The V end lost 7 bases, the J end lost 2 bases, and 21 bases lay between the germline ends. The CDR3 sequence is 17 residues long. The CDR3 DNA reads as TGTGCCAGCAATGGAGGGGATGGTGCTTTAGGCAATCAGCCCCAGCATTTT. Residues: CASNGGDGALGNQPQHF. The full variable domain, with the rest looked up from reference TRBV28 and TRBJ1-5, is DVKVTQSSRYLVKRTGEKVFLECVQDMDHENMFWYRQDPGLGLRLIYFSYDVKMKEKGDIPEGYSVSREKKERFSLILESASTNQTSMYLCASNGGDGALGNQPQHFGDGTRLSIL.

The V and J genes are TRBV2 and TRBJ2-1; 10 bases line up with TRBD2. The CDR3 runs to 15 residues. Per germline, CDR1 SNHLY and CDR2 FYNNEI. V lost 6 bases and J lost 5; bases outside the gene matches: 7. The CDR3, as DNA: TGTGCCAGCAGGTTAGGACTAGCGGACAACAATGAGCAGTTCTTC. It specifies CASRLGLADNNEQFF.